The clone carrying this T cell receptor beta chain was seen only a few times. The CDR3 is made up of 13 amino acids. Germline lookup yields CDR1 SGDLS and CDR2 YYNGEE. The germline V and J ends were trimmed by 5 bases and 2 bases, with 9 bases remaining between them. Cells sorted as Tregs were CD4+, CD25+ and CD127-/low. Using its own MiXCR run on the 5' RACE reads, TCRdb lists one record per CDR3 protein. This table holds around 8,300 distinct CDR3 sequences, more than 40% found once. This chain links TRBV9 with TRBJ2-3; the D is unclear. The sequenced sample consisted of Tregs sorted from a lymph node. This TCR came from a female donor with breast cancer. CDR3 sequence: CASRDSITDTQYF. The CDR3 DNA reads TGTGCCAGCAGGGATTCAATCACAGATACGCAGTATTTT.